This T cell receptor beta chain is from a study of cytomegalovirus exposure and HLA in healthy donors. About this clone itself: Its antigen is unknown.

The CDR3 runs to 16 residues. After removal of 5 bases from V and 1 base from J, the junction contained 10 bases not matched to a gene. The germline V gene has CDR1 MDHEN and CDR2 SYDVKM. The study, taken as a whole, reports: Rates of TCR association differed by HLA locus in a later analysis, with DRB1 highest and HLA-C lowest.

Amplification used 60 Vbeta primers and 13 Jbeta primers. Using immunoSEQ multiplex PCR, the repertoire was profiled, and TCRdb retains in-frame clones only, with some absent. Of some 150,000 clones in the sample, around 74% were seen once. The sample consisted of PBMCs. The sequence was obtained from a female donor in good health and CMV-seronegative. The rearrangement links TRBV28 to TRBJ1-1, with 7 positions matching TRBD1. This CDR3 is CASSPRPGQSNTEAFF. In DNA form, the CDR3 reads TGTGCCAGCAGTCCCCGCCCGGGACAGTCGAACACTGAAGCTTTCTTT.